This T cell receptor (beta chain) appears in the sequencing data of a study of blood T cell repertoires in COVID-19. Study overall: Researchers got acute and convalescent COVID-19 samples from the United States, Italy and Spain. Sources were T cells, B-cell-depleted T cells, or PBMCs; the material itself was cDNA or gDNA.

Germline assignment: CDR1 LGHDT and CDR2 YNNKEL (reference sequence). CDR3 length: 14 amino acids. Between the trimmed V and J ends, which lost 3 bases and 7 bases, there was a span of 10 bases. Original processing notes: Quantification of nucleated cells was approximated via reference gene primer amplification. Assay used: immunoSEQ multiplex PCR; TCRdb lists only in-frame clones, some missing. V and J calls and clone size come straight from that table; D and trimming were deduced from the DNA. This sample has 90,000 to 120,000 clones, with more than 70% found just once. Sample: peripheral blood. The chain combines TRBV3-1 (or the pseudogene TRBV3-2) with TRBJ1-6, with D perhaps matching TRBD1 (6 bases). This clonotype was obtained from a human donor in a cohort sampled during active COVID-19. CDR3 in amino acids: CASSQGASNSPLHF. As DNA, the CDR3 is TGTGCCAGCAGCCAGGGGGCATCAAATTCACCCCTCCACTTT.